This entry lists 21 T cell receptor beta chains sequenced from one sample in a study of T cells in Graves' hyperthyroidism and ophthalmopathy. Regions amplified from RNA transcripts were the TCR beta CDR3 regions. During a first-round RT-PCR of the TCR CDR3, the HTBI primer set was used. A single record per CDR3 protein comes from TCRdb applying MiXCR to the multiplex PCR reads. The table shows hundreds of thousands of distinct CDR3 sequences, with about 16% occurring only once. Specimen: blood. The receptors here all came from a woman aged 25 to 45 with Graves' hyperthyroidism.

Ten or more counts support this clonotype. The chain couples TRBV7-2 to TRBJ2-1; 7 bases are shared with TRBD2. J was trimmed by 6 bases and V by 4 bases; bases with no gene match: 9. Per the germline V gene, CDR1 is SGHTA and CDR2 is FQGNSA. The CDR3 has 15 residues. The CDR3 is CASSSRAGEVNEQFF. In nucleotides, the CDR3 is TGTGCCAGCAGCTCTCGGGCGGGAGAGGTCAATGAGCAGTTCTTC.

In this sample, this clonotype turned up many times. The V gene is TRBV19, the J gene TRBJ2-3, with 7 bases lining up with TRBD2. Germline V gene data show CDR1 as LNHDA and CDR2 as SQIVND (reference sequence). Trimming cost V 5 bases and J 4 bases; bases outside gene matches: 18. This CDR3 has 18 amino acids. The CDR3: CASSLRDYKPKVADTQYF. As DNA, the CDR3 is TGTGCCAGTAGTCTCCGGGACTACAAGCCCAAGGTCGCAGATACGCAGTATTTT.

The rearrangement joins TRBV5-1 to TRBJ1-4; TRBD1 is a possible D gene (6 bases). This CDR3 is built from 14 residues. Trimming shortened V by 3 bases and J by 10 bases, and 16 bases separated the two germline ends. Germline assignment: CDR1 SGHRS and CDR2 YFSETQ. CDR3 coding DNA: TGCGCCAGCAGCTCAGCAGGGGTGGATGGAAAACTGTTTTTT. Translating it yields CASSSAGVDGKLFF. The variable domain in full, with the rest retrieved from reference TRBV5-1 and TRBJ1-4, is KAGVTQTPRYLIKTRGQQVTLSCSPISGHRSVSWYQQTPGQGLQFLFEYFSETQRNKGNFPGRFSGRQFSNSRSEMNVSTLELGDSALYLCASSSAGVDGKLFFGSGTQLSVL.

Remarks on this clonotype: This could be a read error, since a much larger clone is one nucleotide away. The chain is built from TRBV6-2 or TRBV6-3 and TRBJ1-1; D gene uncertain. The CDR3 extends over 13 amino acids. Germline loops: CDR1 MNHEY, CDR2 SVGEGT. Trimming stripped 1 base from V and 0 bases from J, with 3 bases between. The CDR3 nucleotides are TGTGCCAGCAGTTACTGGTTGAACACTGAAGCTTTCTTT. Encoded protein: CASSYWLNTEAFF.

This clonotype occurred many times. The chain has TRBV27 and TRBJ2-7; possible D gene TRBD2, 5 bases. The germline CDR1 and CDR2 sequences are MNHEY and SMNVEV (reference sequence). CDR3 length equals 13 residues. V was pared by 3 bases and J by 9 bases, with 15 bases between. The CDR3 spells CASSFAGRVGQYF. The CDR3 DNA sequence: TGTGCCAGCAGTTTCGCGGGCCGGGTAGGGCAGTACTTC.

This clonotype occurred many times. The V gene is TRBV5-1, the J gene TRBJ2-1; a possible D gene is TRBD1 (6 bases). Trimming took off 6 bases at V and 6 bases at J, with 19 bases between the two ends. Germline V CDR1 and CDR2: SGHRS, YFSETQ. CDR3 length equals 15 residues. This CDR3 reads CASIPNWGRPNEQFF. The CDR3 nucleotides are TGCGCCAGCATCCCAAATTGGGGGCGTCCCAATGAGCAGTTCTTC.

This clonotype has just a few counts. V gene TRBV20-1 combines with J gene TRBJ1-6; D remains unclear. The CDR3 has 13 residues. Trimming left V 6 bases short and J 10 bases short, with 16 bases between. Germline values: CDR1 DFQATT, CDR2 SNEGSKA (reference sequence). CDR3 amino acids: CSATTRLSSPLHF. DNA of the CDR3: TGCAGTGCCACCACGCGGTTATCATCACCCCTCCACTTT.

This clonotype was detected a few times. V gene TRBV29-1 combines with J gene TRBJ2-3; D not certain. V was shortened by 2 bases and J by 2 bases, with 8 bases between the two germline ends. The germline V gene has CDR1 SQVTM and CDR2 ANQGSEA. The CDR3 is made up of 13 amino acids. CDR3: CSVESAYTDTQYF. The CDR3, as DNA: TGCAGCGTTGAAAGTGCCTACACAGATACGCAGTATTTT.

This clonotype was found many times. A read error may be the cause here, since a much bigger clone is one base away. The rearrangement uses TRBV13 and TRBJ2-7; 10 bases align to TRBD1. V was clipped by 5 bases and J by 2 bases; unmatched bases: 3. Per germline, CDR1 PRHDT and CDR2 FYEKMQ (reference sequence). The CDR3 totals 14 residues. This CDR3 is CASSAGTGAYEQYF. As DNA, the CDR3 is TGTGCCAGCAGCGCCGGGACAGGGGCCTACGAGCAGTACTTC.

This clonotype occurred once. The V gene is TRBV28, the J gene TRBJ1-1, with no clear D. The CDR3 has 11 amino acids. Germline V lookup: CDR1 MDHEN, CDR2 SYDVKM. V was cut by 3 bases and J by 9 bases, with 8 bases left in between. The CDR3 region is CASSFLSQAFF. The CDR3 nucleotides are TGTGCCAGCAGTTTTTTATCTCAAGCTTTCTTT.

This clonotype was observed at least ten times. This chain links TRBV7-9 with TRBJ1-1; 7 bases are a match to TRBD1. Per germline, CDR1 SEHNR and CDR2 FQNEAQ (reference sequence). The length of the CDR3 is 15 residues. V lost 4 bases to trimming and J lost 0 bases; unmatched junction nucleotides: 5. This CDR3 reads CASSSQGHMNTEAFF. CDR3 nucleotides: TGTGCCAGCAGCTCACAGGGGCATATGAACACTGAAGCTTTCTTT. Looking up the rest from reference TRBV7-9 and TRBJ1-1 gives the full variable domain: DTGVSQNPRHKITKRGQNVTFRCDPISEHNRLYWYRQTLGQGPEFLTYFQNEAQLEKSRLLSDRFSAERPKGSFSTLEIQRTEQGDSAMYLCASSSQGHMNTEAFFGQGTRLTVV.

This clonotype was recorded at least ten times. This sequence joins TRBV20-1 and TRBJ2-7; D is ambiguous. V lost 7 bases and J 3 bases, leaving 13 bases between the germline ends. The CDR3 contains 12 residues. Germline loops: CDR1 DFQATT, CDR2 SNEGSKA (reference sequence). The CDR3 here is CSVRALDYEQYF. The CDR3 DNA reads as TGCAGTGTTAGGGCTCTCGACTACGAGCAGTACTTC.

This clonotype has a handful of counts. The chain is built from TRBV18 and TRBJ2-3; no clear D gene. The V gene lost 3 bases and the J gene lost 0 bases, with 10 bases spanning the gap. CDR1 is KGHSH and CDR2 is LQKENI in the germline V gene. This CDR3 comprises 15 residues. DNA of the CDR3: TGTGCCAGCTCACCTGGAATGTCTAGCACAGATACGCAGTATTTT. Encoded protein: CASSPGMSSTDTQYF. Full variable domain (remainder filled in from reference TRBV18 and TRBJ2-3): NAGVMQNPRHLVRRRGQEARLRCSPMKGHSHVYWYRQLPEEGLKFMVYLQKENIIDESGMPKERFSAEFPKEGPSILRIQQVVRGDSAAYFCASSPGMSSTDTQYFGPGTRLTVL.

This clonotype was observed many times. The chain is built from TRBV6-5 and TRBJ2-5; 7 bases are shared with TRBD1. From germline, CDR1 is MNHEY and CDR2 SVGAGI. V lost 6 bases, J lost 4 bases, and 5 bases stayed unmatched. The CDR3 is 13 amino acids. The CDR3 bases are TGTGCCAGCAGCTACAGGGGTGCAGAGACCCAGTACTTC. It yields the protein CASSYRGAETQYF.

The chain employs TRBV19 and TRBJ1-5; no reliable D call. The germline V and J ends were trimmed by 1 base and 3 bases, with 7 bases remaining between them. The CDR3 is made up of 14 amino acids. From germline, CDR1 is LNHDA and CDR2 SQIVND (reference sequence). The CDR3 nucleotides are TGTGCCAGTAGTATAGCAGGTAACAATCAGCCCCAGCATTTT. Protein: CASSIAGNNQPQHF.

V usage is TRBV14 and J usage is TRBJ1-4; D is unresolved. The germline V and J ends were trimmed by 6 bases and 8 bases, with 16 bases remaining between them. Germline assignment: CDR1 SGHDN and CDR2 FVKESK. The CDR3 covers 14 residues. The CDR3 loop reads CASSPFPPGEKLFF. CDR3 in DNA: TGTGCCAGCAGTCCCTTTCCTCCGGGAGAAAAACTGTTTTTT.

The V call is TRBV18, the J call TRBJ2-7; 10 nucleotides match TRBD2. There are 16 residues in the CDR3. V was clipped by 0 bases and J by 4 bases; unmatched bases: 6. CDR1 KGHSH and CDR2 LQKENI come from the germline V gene. The CDR3 region has the DNA TGTGCCAGCTCACCACCGCGGACTAGCGGAACGTACGAGCAGTACTTC. Protein: CASSPPRTSGTYEQYF.

This clonotype has a handful of counts. At one of its ends the junction is not consistent with the germline gene, which may arise from a read error. V usage is TRBV4-2 and J usage is TRBJ2-3; TRBD2 matches at 9 bases. This CDR3 region has 17 residues. Per germline, CDR1 LGHNA and CDR2 YNFKEQ. The CDR3 loop reads CASSQELRGLAADAQYF. As DNA, the CDR3 is TGTGCCAGCAGCCAAGAATTGCGGGGACTAGCTGCAGATGCGCAGTATTTT.

With regard to this clonotype: A junction boundary mismatches the germline segment, possibly from a read error. Here the CDR3 DNA reads TGTGCCACCGGCAGGGTCTCTGGGGCCAACGTCCTGACTTTC. Protein: CATGRVSGANVLTF. This rearrangement joins TRBV15 to TRBJ2-6; possibly TRBD1 for D (5 bases). This CDR3 is built from 14 residues. The germline V gene encodes CDR1 LNHNV and CDR2 YYDKDF (reference sequence).

This clonotype was seen more than once but under ten times. The chain carries TRBV6-1 and TRBJ2-3; D is possibly TRBD2 (5 bases). This CDR3 is 13 amino acids long. Germline values: CDR1 MNHNS, CDR2 SASEGT. Trimming removed 6 bases from V and 6 bases from J, with 13 bases in between. The CDR3 here is CASRTMVADTQYF. CDR3 in DNA: TGTGCCAGCAGGACTATGGTGGCGGATACGCAGTATTTT.

V usage is TRBV30 and J usage is TRBJ2-7, with 11 bases that match TRBD2. CDR1 GTSNPN and CDR2 SVGIG come from the germline V gene (reference sequence). V shed 3 bases and J 7 bases; nucleotides not matched to a gene: 5. The CDR3 is 13 residues long. As DNA, the CDR3 is TGTGCCTGGAGAGGGGGGACTAGCGGTGAGCAGTACTTC. The encoded protein is CAWRGGTSGEQYF.